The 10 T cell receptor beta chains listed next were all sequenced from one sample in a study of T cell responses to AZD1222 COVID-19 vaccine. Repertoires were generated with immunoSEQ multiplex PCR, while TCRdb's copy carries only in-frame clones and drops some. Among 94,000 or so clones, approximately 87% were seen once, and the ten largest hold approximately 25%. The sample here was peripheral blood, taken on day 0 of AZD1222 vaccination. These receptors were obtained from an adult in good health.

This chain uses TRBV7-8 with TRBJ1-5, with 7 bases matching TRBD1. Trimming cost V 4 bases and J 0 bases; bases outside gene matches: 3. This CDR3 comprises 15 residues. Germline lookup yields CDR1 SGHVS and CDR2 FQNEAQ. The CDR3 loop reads CASSSRQGSNQPQHF. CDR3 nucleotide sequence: TGTGCCAGCAGCTCAAGACAGGGTAGCAATCAGCCCCAGCATTTT.

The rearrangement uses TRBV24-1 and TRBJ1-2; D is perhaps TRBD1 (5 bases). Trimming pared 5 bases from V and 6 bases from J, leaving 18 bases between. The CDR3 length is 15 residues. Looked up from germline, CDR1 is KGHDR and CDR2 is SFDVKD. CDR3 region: CATSAPVGGRDGYTF. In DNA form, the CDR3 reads TGTGCCACCAGTGCCCCGGTGGGGGGTAGAGATGGCTACACCTTC.

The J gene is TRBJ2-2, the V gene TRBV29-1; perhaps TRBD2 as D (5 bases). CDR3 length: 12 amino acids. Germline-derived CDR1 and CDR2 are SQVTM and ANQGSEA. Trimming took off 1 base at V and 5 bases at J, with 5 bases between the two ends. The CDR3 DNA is TGCAGCGTTGAAGGCGGGACCGGGGAGCTGTTTTTT. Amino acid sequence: CSVEGGTGELFF.

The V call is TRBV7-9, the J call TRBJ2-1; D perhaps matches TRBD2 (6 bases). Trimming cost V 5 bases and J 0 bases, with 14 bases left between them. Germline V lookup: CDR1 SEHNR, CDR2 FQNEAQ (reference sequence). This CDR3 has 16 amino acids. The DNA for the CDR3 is TGTGCCAGCAGCCCCAGCGGGCCCAGCTCCTACAATGAGCAGTTCTTC. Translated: CASSPSGPSSYNEQFF.

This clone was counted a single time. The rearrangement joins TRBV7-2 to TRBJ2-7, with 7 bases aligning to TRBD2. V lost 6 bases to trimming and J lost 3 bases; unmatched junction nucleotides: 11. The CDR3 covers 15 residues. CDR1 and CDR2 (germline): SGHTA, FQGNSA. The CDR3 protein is CASSSPQLASYEQYF. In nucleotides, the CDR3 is TGTGCCAGCAGTTCCCCCCAACTAGCGAGCTACGAGCAGTACTTC.

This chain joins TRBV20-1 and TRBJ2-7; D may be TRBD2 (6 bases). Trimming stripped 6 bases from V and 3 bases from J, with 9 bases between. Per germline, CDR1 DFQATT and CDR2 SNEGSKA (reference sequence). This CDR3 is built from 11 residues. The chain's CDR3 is CSAPGLYEQYF. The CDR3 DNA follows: TGCAGTGCGCCGGGACTCTACGAGCAGTACTTC.

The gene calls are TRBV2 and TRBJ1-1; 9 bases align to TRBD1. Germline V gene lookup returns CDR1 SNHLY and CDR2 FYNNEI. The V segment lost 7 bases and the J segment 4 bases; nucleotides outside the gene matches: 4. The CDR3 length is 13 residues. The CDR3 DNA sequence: TGTGCCAGCAACAGGGGGCGGACCACTGAAGCTTTCTTT. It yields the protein CASNRGRTTEAFF.

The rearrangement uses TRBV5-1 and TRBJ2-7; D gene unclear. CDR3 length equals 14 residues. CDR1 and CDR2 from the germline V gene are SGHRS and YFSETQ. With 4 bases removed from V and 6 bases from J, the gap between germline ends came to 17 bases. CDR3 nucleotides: TGCGCCAGCAGCCCCCCCAATACTCCACTCGAGCAGTACTTC. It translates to CASSPPNTPLEQYF.

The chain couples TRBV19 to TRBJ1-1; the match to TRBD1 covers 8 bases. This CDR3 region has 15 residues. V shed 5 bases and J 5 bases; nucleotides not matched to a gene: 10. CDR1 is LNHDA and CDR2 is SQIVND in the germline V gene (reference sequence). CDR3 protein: CASSVTGGLGTEAFF. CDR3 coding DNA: TGTGCCAGTAGTGTCACAGGGGGATTAGGGACTGAAGCTTTCTTT.

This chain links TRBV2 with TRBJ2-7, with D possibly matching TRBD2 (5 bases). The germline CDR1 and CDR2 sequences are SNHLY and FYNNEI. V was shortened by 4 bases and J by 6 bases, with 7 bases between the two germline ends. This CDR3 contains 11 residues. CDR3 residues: CASSGRGEQYF. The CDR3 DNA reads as TGTGCCAGCAGTGGCCGGGGCGAGCAGTACTTC.